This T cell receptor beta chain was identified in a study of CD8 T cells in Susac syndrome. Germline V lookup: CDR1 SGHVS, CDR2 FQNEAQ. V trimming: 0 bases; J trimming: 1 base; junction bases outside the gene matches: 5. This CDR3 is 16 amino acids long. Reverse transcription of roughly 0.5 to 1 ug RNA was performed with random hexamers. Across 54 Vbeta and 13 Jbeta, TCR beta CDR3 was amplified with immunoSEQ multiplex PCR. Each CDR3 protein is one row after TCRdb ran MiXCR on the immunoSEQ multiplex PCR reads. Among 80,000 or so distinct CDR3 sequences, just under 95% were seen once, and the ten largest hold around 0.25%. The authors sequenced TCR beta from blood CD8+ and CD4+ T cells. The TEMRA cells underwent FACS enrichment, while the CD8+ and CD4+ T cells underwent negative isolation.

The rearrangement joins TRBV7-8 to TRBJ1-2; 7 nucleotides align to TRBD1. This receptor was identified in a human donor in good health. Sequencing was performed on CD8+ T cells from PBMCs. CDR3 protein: CASSLAPGGYNYGYTF. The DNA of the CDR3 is TGTGCCAGCAGCTTAGCTCCAGGGGGTTATAACTATGGCTACACCTTC. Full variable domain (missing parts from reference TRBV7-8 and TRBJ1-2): GAGVSQSPRYKVAKRGQDVALRCDPISGHVSLFWYQQALGQGPEFLTYFQNEAQLDKSGLPSDRFFAERPEGSVSTLKIQRTQQEDSAVYLCASSLAPGGYNYGYTFGSGTRLTVV.